These 17 T cell receptor beta chains originate from one sample sequenced in a study of identifying expanded T cells in peripheral blood. The data were produced by immunoSEQ multiplex PCR, yet TCRdb's version contains in-frame clones alone and is incomplete. The top ten hold approximately 8% of the sample, which has about 110,000 clones, about 88% seen once. The material sequenced was blood. The receptors come from a person aged 18-69 years in good health.

The V and J genes are TRBV27 and TRBJ1-4; D is ambiguous. The CDR3 has 11 residues. With 2 bases removed from V and 5 bases from J, the gap between germline ends came to 0 bases. The germline CDR1 and CDR2 sequences are MNHEY and SMNVEV (reference sequence). The CDR3 DNA sequence: TGTGCCAGCAGTTTAAATGAAAAACTGTTTTTT. It yields the protein CASSLNEKLFF.

The chain employs TRBV5-1 and TRBJ1-6; tentative D call: TRBD1 (5 bases). Between the trimmed V and J ends, which lost 4 bases and 6 bases, there was a span of 14 bases. The CDR3 extends over 15 amino acids. The germline V gene encodes CDR1 SGHRS and CDR2 YFSETQ. The CDR3 reads CASSTGERGNSPLHF. CDR3 coding DNA: TGCGCCAGCAGCACGGGGGAACGTGGTAATTCACCCCTCCACTTT.

This clone was observed a handful of times. The V call is TRBV9, the J call TRBJ1-5; weak D call: TRBD1 (5 bases). CDR3 length: 15 amino acids. Looked up from germline, CDR1 is SGDLS and CDR2 is YYNGEE. The ends were cut back, 1 base at V and 3 bases at J, with 11 bases in the middle. The CDR3 sequence: CASSVTGSSNQPQHF. CDR3 in DNA: TGTGCCAGCAGCGTAACAGGTAGTTCCAATCAGCCCCAGCATTTT.

This clone was seen just once. The chain uses TRBV4-3 and TRBJ1-1, with no clear D. The CDR3 sequence is 14 residues long. Trimming took 4 bases from V and 4 from J, leaving 13 bases between them. CDR1 LGHNA and CDR2 YSLEER come from the germline V gene. The CDR3 nucleotides are TGCGCCAGCAGCCCGACGGATACAGTCACTGAAGCTTTCTTT. Translated, it gives CASSPTDTVTEAFF.

The genes are TRBV5-1 and TRBJ2-6; no reliable D call. There are 16 residues in the CDR3. Per the germline V gene, CDR1 is SGHRS and CDR2 is YFSETQ. Between the trimmed V and J ends, which lost 4 bases and 0 bases, there was a span of 11 bases. The CDR3 here is CASSPLASSGANVLTF. The CDR3 DNA follows: TGCGCCAGCAGCCCTTTGGCTAGCTCTGGGGCCAACGTCCTGACTTTC.

The V gene is TRBV28, the J gene TRBJ2-2; either TRBD1 or TRBD2 may supply D (6 bases each). This CDR3 is 18 amino acids long. The germline V gene encodes CDR1 MDHEN and CDR2 SYDVKM. V lost 8 bases, J lost 4 bases, and 26 bases lay in between. The CDR3 is CASVPGWGAPDFTGELFF. CDR3 DNA sequence: TGTGCCAGCGTCCCCGGGTGGGGGGCCCCCGATTTCACCGGGGAGCTGTTTTTT.

The genes are TRBV10-3 and TRBJ1-2; D ambiguous. V dropped 7 bases and J dropped 4 bases, with 16 bases sitting between them. The CDR3 covers 14 residues. The V gene's germline CDR1 is ENHRY and CDR2 SYGVKD. The CDR3 nucleotides read TGTGCCATCAAACGGGCCTCGGGTCCCTATGGCTACACCTTC. Translated, it gives CAIKRASGPYGYTF.

The V gene is TRBV5-6, the J gene TRBJ1-5; a weak D match, TRBD1 (6 bases). Germline CDR1 reads SGHDT; CDR2 reads YYEEEE. With 0 bases removed from V and 11 bases from J, the gap between germline ends came to 18 bases. The CDR3 spans 15 residues. CDR3 sequence: CASSLAGTTISSQHF. As DNA, the CDR3 is TGTGCCAGCAGCTTGGCCGGGACAACCATCAGCTCCCAGCATTTT.

V usage is TRBV25-1 and J usage is TRBJ2-7; unclear D gene. V was trimmed by 4 bases and J by 4 bases, leaving 5 bases between them. This CDR3 is 11 amino acids long. The germline V gene encodes CDR1 MGHDK and CDR2 SYGVNS. The CDR3 region is CASSGMYEQYF. CDR3 DNA sequence: TGTGCCAGCAGTGGTATGTACGAGCAGTACTTC.

The chain recombines TRBV4-3 with TRBJ2-5; D possibly corresponds to TRBD2 (7 bases). The V end was cut by 1 base, the J end by 7 bases, with 13 bases between. There are 14 residues in the CDR3. The germline V gene encodes CDR1 LGHNA and CDR2 YSLEER. CDR3: CASSQGPGEGTQYF. CDR3 coding DNA: TGCGCCAGCAGCCAAGGACCAGGGGAGGGGACCCAGTACTTC.

V usage is TRBV10-3 and J usage is TRBJ1-4; a weak D match, TRBD1 (6 bases). The V end was cut by 3 bases, the J end by 6 bases, with 11 bases between. The CDR3 extends over 14 amino acids. Germline CDR1 is ENHRY and CDR2 is SYGVKD. The CDR3 loop reads CAISDRGFDEKLFF. CDR3 nucleotide sequence: TGTGCCATCAGTGACAGGGGTTTCGATGAAAAACTGTTTTTT.

This chain joins TRBV28 and TRBJ1-3, with 7 bases identical to TRBD1. Germline lookup yields CDR1 MDHEN and CDR2 SYDVKM. With 5 bases clipped from V and 5 bases from J, the junction kept 12 bases outside the gene matches. CDR3 length: 16 amino acids. In DNA, the CDR3 is TGTGCCAGCAGTCTCTGGGGACAGAGAAAAAGAAACACCATATATTTT. The encoded protein is CASSLWGQRKRNTIYF. The whole variable domain, filled in from reference TRBV28 and TRBJ1-3, reads DVKVTQSSRYLVKRTGEKVFLECVQDMDHENMFWYRQDPGLGLRLIYFSYDVKMKEKGDIPEGYSVSREKKERFSLILESASTNQTSMYLCASSLWGQRKRNTIYFGEGSWLTVV.

This chain links TRBV2 with TRBJ2-1, with 9 bases matching TRBD2. Germline assignment: CDR1 SNHLY and CDR2 FYNNEI. Unmatched junction bases numbered 11, after V lost 3 bases and J lost 5 bases. CDR3 length: 17 amino acids. CDR3 region: CASSEPAIAGVNNEQFF. DNA of the CDR3: TGTGCCAGCAGTGAGCCGGCCATAGCGGGGGTCAACAATGAGCAGTTCTTC.

The J gene is TRBJ1-1, the V gene TRBV6-5, with TRBD1 identical over 7 bases. Germline values: CDR1 MNHEY, CDR2 SVGAGI. The CDR3 is made up of 15 amino acids. Trimming took 3 bases from V and 6 from J; bases not matched to a gene: 10. The CDR3 loop reads CASSYFGQALSEAFF. CDR3 DNA sequence: TGTGCCAGCAGTTATTTCGGACAGGCTCTTTCTGAAGCTTTCTTT.

This rearrangement joins TRBV11-2 to TRBJ2-3; D tentatively reads TRBD1 or TRBD2 (5 bases each). CDR3 length: 14 amino acids. V was trimmed by 2 bases and J by 6 bases, leaving 12 bases between them. Germline loops: CDR1 SGHAT, CDR2 FQNNGV. The CDR3 sequence: CASSLLGELDTQYF. CDR3 bases: TGTGCCAGCAGCTTACTAGGGGAGTTGGATACGCAGTATTTT.

A note on this clone: Other DNA sequences of this sample code for an identical CDR3. The chain links TRBV9 to TRBJ1-4, with D unresolved. The CDR3 runs 15 residues. Trimming shortened V by 3 bases and J by 0 bases, and 9 bases separated the two germline ends. The germline CDR1 and CDR2 sequences are SGDLS and YYNGEE. In nucleotides, the CDR3 is TGTGCCAGCAGCGAGGCTGCCGCAACTAATGAAAAACTGTTTTTT. It encodes CASSEAAATNEKLFF.

In nucleotides, the CDR3 is TGTGCCAGGCCGGGACTAAACGGTGAGCAGTTCTTC. Its translation: CARPGLNGEQFF. The chain joins TRBV21-1 to TRBJ2-1; TRBD2, the table's D call, lacks a check against the DNA. TRBV21-1 is designated a pseudogene. The CDR3 runs to 12 residues.